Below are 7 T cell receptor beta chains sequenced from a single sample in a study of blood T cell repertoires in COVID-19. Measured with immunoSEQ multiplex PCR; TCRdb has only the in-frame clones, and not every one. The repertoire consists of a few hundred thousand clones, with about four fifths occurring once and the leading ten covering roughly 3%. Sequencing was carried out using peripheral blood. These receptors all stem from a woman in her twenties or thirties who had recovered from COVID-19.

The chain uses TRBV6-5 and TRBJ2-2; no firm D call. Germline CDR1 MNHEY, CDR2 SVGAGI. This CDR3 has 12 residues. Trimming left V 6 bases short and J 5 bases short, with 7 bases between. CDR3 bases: TGTGCCAGCAGAGCCGGGACCGGGGAGCTGTTTTTT. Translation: CASRAGTGELFF.

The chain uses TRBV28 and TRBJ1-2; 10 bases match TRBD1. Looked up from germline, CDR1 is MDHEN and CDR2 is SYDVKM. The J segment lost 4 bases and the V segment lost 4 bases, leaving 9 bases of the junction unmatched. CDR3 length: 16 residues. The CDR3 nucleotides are TGTGCCAGCAGTTCCACCGGGACAGGGGACAGCTATGGCTACACCTTC. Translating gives CASSSTGTGDSYGYTF.

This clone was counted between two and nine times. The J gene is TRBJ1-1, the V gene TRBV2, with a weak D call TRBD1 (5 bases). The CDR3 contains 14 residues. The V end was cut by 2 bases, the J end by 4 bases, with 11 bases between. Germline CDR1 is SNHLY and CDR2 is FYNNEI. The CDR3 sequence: CASSEHPGVTEAFF. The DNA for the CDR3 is TGTGCCAGCAGTGAACATCCGGGGGTCACTGAAGCTTTCTTT.

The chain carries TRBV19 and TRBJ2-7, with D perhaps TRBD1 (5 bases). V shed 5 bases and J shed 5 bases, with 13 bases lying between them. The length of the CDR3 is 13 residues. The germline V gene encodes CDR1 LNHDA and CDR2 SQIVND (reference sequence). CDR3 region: CASSDQGSHEQYF. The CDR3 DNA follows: TGTGCCAGTAGTGATCAGGGATCCCACGAGCAGTACTTC.

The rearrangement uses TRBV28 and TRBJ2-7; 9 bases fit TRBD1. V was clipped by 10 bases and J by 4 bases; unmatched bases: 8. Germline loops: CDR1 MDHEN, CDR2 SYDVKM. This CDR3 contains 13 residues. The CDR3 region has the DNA TGTGCCACCCAGCCGGGACAGGGATACGAGCAGTACTTC. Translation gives CATQPGQGYEQYF.

The CDR3 nucleotides read TGTGCCACCGAGGGGGGGATCACAGATACGCAGTATTTT. It codes for CATEGGITDTQYF. The chain recombines TRBV24-1 with TRBJ2-3, with TRBD2 as a possible D gene (7 bases). The CDR3 length is 13 residues. Per the germline V gene, CDR1 is KGHDR and CDR2 is SFDVKD. V lost 9 bases and J 2 bases, leaving 11 bases between the germline ends.

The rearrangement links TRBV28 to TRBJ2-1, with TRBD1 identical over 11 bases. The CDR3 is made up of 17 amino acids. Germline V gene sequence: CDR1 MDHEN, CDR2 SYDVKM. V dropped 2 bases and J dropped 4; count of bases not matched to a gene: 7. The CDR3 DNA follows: TGTGCCAGCAGTTTACCTAAAGGGACAGGGGGTTACAATGAGCAGTTCTTC. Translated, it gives CASSLPKGTGGYNEQFF.